This T cell receptor beta chain derives from a study of response to subunit inactivated influenza vaccine. Notes on the study in general: The authors offered the suggestion that each seasonal influenza vaccination recruits few new T cells.

As to this clonotype: The antigen is undetermined.

CDR1 LGHNA and CDR2 YNFKEQ come from the germline V gene. There are 16 residues in the CDR3. V lost 2 bases and J lost 2; bases outside the gene matches: 6. Via MiXCR, TCRdb re-called the RT-PCR reads, giving one row per CDR3 protein. The sample contains 750,000 to 850,000 distinct CDR3 sequences, approximately 18% of which appear only once. Source: PBMCs from blood, taken 4 to 6 days after vaccination. The chain carries TRBV4-2 and TRBJ2-1, with 7 bases lining up with TRBD1. The receptor comes from a man in his forties or fifties who received an inactivated influenza vaccine. The CDR3 DNA is TGTGCCAGCAGCCAATTGCCTGGACAGGCCTACAATGAGCAGTTCTTC. Translated: CASSQLPGQAYNEQFF.